These 5 T cell receptor beta chains were all obtained from the same sample, sequenced in a study of shared clonotypes between healthy human individuals. Profiled with immunoSEQ multiplex PCR; TCRdb holds only in-frame clones, not every one. The table includes some 2 million clones, 95% detected once. Sequencing input: naive CD4+ T cells sorted from blood. The subset was: CD45RA+ positively selected. These TCRs come from a man aged 18 to 29 in good health.

This rearrangement joins TRBV4-1 to TRBJ1-5, with 8 bases that match TRBD1. The CDR3 runs 18 residues. CDR1 is MGHRA, CDR2 YSYEKL, per germline. The V gene end was trimmed by 1 base and the J gene end by 2 bases; junction bases not matched to a gene: 10. CDR3 in amino acids: CASSQGQGAPPGNQPQHF. CDR3 DNA: TGCGCCAGCAGCCAAGGGCAGGGGGCCCCTCCGGGCAATCAGCCCCAGCATTTT.

Worth noting for this clone: The sample carries other DNA sequences with the same CDR3. The CDR3 reads CASSLGQSNQPQHF. The CDR3 coding sequence is TGTGCCAGCAGCTTGGGACAAAGCAATCAGCCCCAGCATTTT. V usage is TRBV5-6 and J usage is TRBJ1-5, with D hard to call. The CDR3 contains 14 residues. Deletions cut 0 bases from V and 1 base from J, with 5 bases between. CDR1 SGHDT and CDR2 YYEEEE come from the germline V gene.

V is TRBV10-2 and J is TRBJ1-2; the D is unclear. The germline CDR1 and CDR2 sequences are WSHSY and SAAADI. The CDR3 contains 13 residues. Trimming left V 3 bases short and J 0 bases short, with 5 bases between. The DNA for the CDR3 is TGCGCCAGCAGTGACAGCTCTAACTATGGCTACACCTTC. Translating gives CASSDSSNYGYTF.

The V and J genes are TRBV2 and TRBJ2-6; the D gene is possibly TRBD1 (6 bases). Trimming stripped 7 bases from V and 2 bases from J, with 12 bases between. In germline, CDR1 is SNHLY, CDR2 FYNNEI. This CDR3 spans 15 amino acids. The CDR3 protein is CASKRTVTGANVLTF. CDR3 DNA sequence: TGTGCCAGCAAGAGGACAGTAACTGGGGCCAACGTCCTGACTTTC.

The CDR3 here is CASSSNPGGEQYF. The CDR3 nucleotides are TGTGCCAGCAGCTCCAATCCCGGTGGGGAGCAGTACTTC. The V and J genes are TRBV7-6 and TRBJ2-7; D is ambiguous. The CDR3 totals 13 residues. The ends were cut back, 4 bases at V and 7 bases at J, with 14 bases in the middle. Per germline, CDR1 SGHVS and CDR2 FNYEAQ.